Below are 30 T cell receptor beta chains sequenced from a single sample in a study of human T cells and chemical hapten exposure (dated by TCRdb to 2020 to 2022). To prepare the library, RACE was applied. Instrument on record: NextSeq 500. TCRdb's own reprocessing of the public reads used fastp at Q25 and MiXCR and kept productive beta chains. Every entry covers one CDR3 protein and lists the most common genes and DNA from its rows. For this sample the table gives 95,000 to 150,000 distinct CDR3 sequences, of which roughly 12% were detected only once. The ten largest clones represent 2.8% of the sample. The intended sense of this specimen's time point label: pre-sensitization, week 0. Explained via the paper, the treatment or condition label denotes: therapeutic diphenylcyclopropenone sensitization with weekly scalp DPC. The source material was whole blood, sampled in connection with sensitization to the hapten diphenylcyclopropenone (DPC). The receptor set was obtained from a woman younger than 35 with alopecia areata. Some clones in this sample may be carry-over from other donors' samples.

This clonotype occurred many times. The chain uses TRBV29-1 and TRBJ1-1; tentative D call: TRBD1 (5 bases). The V and J ends lost 4 bases and 2 bases respectively, with 8 bases between them. The CDR3 extends over 12 amino acids. Germline assignment: CDR1 SQVTM and CDR2 ANQGSEA. The CDR3 loop is CSVGTPNTEAFF. The CDR3 coding sequence is TGCAGCGTTGGGACACCCAACACTGAAGCTTTCTTT.

V is TRBV6-2 or TRBV6-3 and J is TRBJ2-7; D uncertain. The CDR3 totals 14 residues. Germline values: CDR1 MNHEY, CDR2 SVGEGT. Trimming removed 6 bases from V and 2 bases from J, with 14 bases in between. Here the CDR3 reads CASRLLDQTYEQYF. In DNA form, the CDR3 reads TGTGCCAGCAGGCTCCTGGACCAGACCTACGAGCAGTACTTC.

This clonotype was counted many times. The gene calls are TRBV5-1 and TRBJ1-1; perhaps TRBD1 as D (5 bases). V lost 4 bases to trimming and J lost 1 base, with 11 bases between them. The V gene's germline CDR1 is SGHRS and CDR2 YFSETQ. CDR3 length: 14 amino acids. CDR3 DNA: TGCGCCAGCAGCGTGGACACCCGGAACACTGAAGCTTTCTTT. It is translated as CASSVDTRNTEAFF. The complete variable domain, with remaining parts taken from reference TRBV5-1 and TRBJ1-1, reads KAGVTQTPRYLIKTRGQQVTLSCSPISGHRSVSWYQQTPGQGLQFLFEYFSETQRNKGNFPGRFSGRQFSNSRSEMNVSTLELGDSALYLCASSVDTRNTEAFFGQGTRLTVV.

This clonotype was seen a handful of times. The chain has TRBV7-6 and TRBJ1-1; the match to TRBD1 covers 7 bases. This CDR3 has 15 residues. Germline values: CDR1 SGHVS, CDR2 FNYEAQ. The V gene end was trimmed by 3 bases and the J gene end by 6 bases; junction bases not matched to a gene: 10. CDR3 in amino acids: CASSFRGGERSEAFF. In DNA form, the CDR3 reads TGTGCCAGCAGCTTTCGAGGGGGCGAGAGGTCTGAAGCTTTCTTT.

This clonotype was seen once. The genes are TRBV11-2 and TRBJ1-2, with 9 bases fitting TRBD1. In germline, CDR1 is SGHAT, CDR2 FQNNGV. This CDR3 spans 13 amino acids. Trimming removed 4 bases from V and 13 bases from J; junction bases left unmatched: 10. CDR3 in amino acids: CASSSHTGTGFTF. CDR3 coding DNA: TGTGCCAGCAGCTCGCACACCGGGACAGGGTTCACCTTC.

Many counts were recorded for this clonotype. The chain has TRBV2 and TRBJ2-7; TRBD2 matches at 8 bases. The V segment lost 8 bases and the J segment 6 bases; nucleotides outside the gene matches: 9. There are 13 residues in the CDR3. CDR1 is SNHLY, CDR2 FYNNEI, per germline. CDR3 in DNA: TGTGCCAGCCGGTTTCTACGGGAGGGCGAGCAGTACTTC. The encoded protein is CASRFLREGEQYF.

The V and J genes are TRBV7-6 and TRBJ1-6; weak D call: TRBD1 (5 bases). V lost 0 bases and J lost 5, with 11 bases in between. The CDR3 runs to 16 residues. Germline assignment: CDR1 SGHVS and CDR2 FNYEAQ. The CDR3 protein is CASSLASGLDNSPLHF. The CDR3, as DNA: TGTGCCAGCAGCTTAGCTTCAGGGCTTGATAATTCACCCCTCCACTTT. The variable domain in full, completed from reference TRBV7-6 and TRBJ1-6, reads GAGVSQSPRYKVTKRGQDVALRCDPISGHVSLYWYRQALGQGPEFLTYFNYEAQQDKSGLPNDRFSAERPEGSISTLTIQRTEQRDSAMYRCASSLASGLDNSPLHFGNGTRLTVT.

This clonotype was observed a handful of times. The rearrangement joins TRBV20-1 to TRBJ2-7, with TRBD2 matching 7 bases. Germline assignment: CDR1 DFQATT and CDR2 SNEGSKA (reference sequence). V was pared by 5 bases and J by 2 bases, with 9 bases of the junction left unmatched. The CDR3 has 14 amino acids. The CDR3 loop reads CSASPTRGAYEQYF. The CDR3 nucleotides are TGCAGTGCTTCCCCTACCCGGGGGGCCTACGAGCAGTACTTC.

This clonotype was recorded a few times. This chain connects TRBV7-9 to TRBJ2-7; D gene unclear. This CDR3 region has 14 residues. CDR1 is SEHNR, CDR2 FQNEAQ, per germline (reference sequence). V was clipped by 4 bases and J by 7 bases, with 17 bases between them. CDR3 sequence (DNA): TGTGCCAGCAGCTCTACGGCGAGCTTCTGGGAGCAGTACTTC. This codes for CASSSTASFWEQYF. Combining the CDR3 with reference TRBV7-9 and TRBJ2-7 gives the whole variable domain DTGVSQNPRHKITKRGQNVTFRCDPISEHNRLYWYRQTLGQGPEFLTYFQNEAQLEKSRLLSDRFSAERPKGSFSTLEIQRTEQGDSAMYLCASSSTASFWEQYFGPGTRLTVT.

V usage is TRBV29-1 and J usage is TRBJ2-2; tentative D call: TRBD1 (6 bases). The CDR3 extends over 14 amino acids. Germline assignment: CDR1 SQVTM and CDR2 ANQGSEA. V lost 6 bases and J 1 base, leaving 12 bases between the germline ends. The CDR3 DNA follows: TGCAGCGTCGGGATAGGGGGGAACACCGGGGAGCTGTTTTTT. It translates to CSVGIGGNTGELFF.

As regards this clonotype: This may arise from a read error, as a much more abundant clone is one base away. The J gene is TRBJ2-3, the V gene TRBV7-2; D remains unclear. Germline V gene sequence: CDR1 SGHTA, CDR2 FQGNSA. The CDR3 contains 13 residues. This CDR3 is CANSPRLKDTQYF. The CDR3 bases are TGTGCCAACAGCCCCAGGCTTAAAGATACGCAGTATTTT.

J is TRBJ1-1 and V is TRBV2; the D is unclear. CDR1 SNHLY and CDR2 FYNNEI come from the germline V gene. Between the trimmed V and J ends, which lost 6 bases and 7 bases, there was a span of 18 bases. This CDR3 spans 14 amino acids. CDR3 sequence reads: CASRQNQNSREAFF. The DNA for the CDR3 is TGTGCCAGCAGGCAAAACCAAAACAGCCGTGAAGCTTTCTTT. Together with reference TRBV2 and TRBJ1-1, the CDR3 gives the full variable domain: EPEVTQTPSHQVTQMGQEVILRCVPISNHLYFYWYRQILGQKVEFLVSFYNNEISEKSEIFDDQFSVERPDGSNFTLKIRSTKLEDSAMYFCASRQNQNSREAFFGQGTRLTVV.

There are a few counts of this clonotype. The chain employs TRBV11-2 and TRBJ1-4; possibly TRBD1 for D (6 bases). Per germline, CDR1 SGHAT and CDR2 FQNNGV. The CDR3 consists of 16 residues. Trimming removed 4 bases from V and 0 bases from J, with 12 bases in between. The CDR3 is CASSSQSGATNEKLFF. The CDR3 DNA follows: TGTGCCAGCAGCTCCCAATCAGGGGCAACTAATGAAAAACTGTTTTTT.

This clonotype appeared a few times. The V and J genes are TRBV18 and TRBJ2-7; the D call may be TRBD1 or TRBD2 (5 bases each). Germline V CDR1 and CDR2: KGHSH, LQKENI. CDR3 size: 13 residues. The ends were cut back, 4 bases at V and 7 bases at J, with 14 bases in the middle. The CDR3, as DNA: TGTGCCAGCTCACTCGGGACGGAAACTGAGCAGTACTTC. It encodes CASSLGTETEQYF.

This clonotype was recorded at least ten times. The chain links TRBV9 to TRBJ1-2; D is unclear. The germline V gene has CDR1 SGDLS and CDR2 YYNGEE. Trimming removed 0 bases from V and 7 bases from J, with 10 bases in between. The CDR3 covers 13 residues. The CDR3 region is CASSVEDGFGYTF. The CDR3 DNA reads as TGTGCCAGCAGCGTAGAGGATGGCTTTGGCTACACCTTC.

This clonotype occurred a few times. V usage is TRBV12-3 or TRBV12-4 and J usage is TRBJ1-2, with D perhaps TRBD1 (5 bases). The CDR3 extends over 13 amino acids. Trimming removed 5 bases from V and 8 bases from J, with 15 bases in between. The CDR3, as DNA: TGTGCCAGCAGTCAGACAGTGCGGCGGGGCTACACCTTC. It codes for CASSQTVRRGYTF.

The chain recombines TRBV20-1 with TRBJ2-3; tentatively, D is TRBD1 (7 bases). The CDR3 consists of 12 residues. Germline CDR1 is DFQATT and CDR2 is SNEGSKA (reference sequence). Trimming stripped 6 bases from V and 4 bases from J, with 11 bases between. The CDR3 region has the DNA TGCAGTGCCAGGGGGGCAGCAGATACGCAGTATTTT. Translation gives CSARGAADTQYF.

This sequence joins TRBV3-1 and TRBJ1-4; D remains unclear. V dropped 1 base and J dropped 4 bases, with 16 bases sitting between them. Germline values: CDR1 LGHDT, CDR2 YNNKEL (reference sequence). The CDR3 has 17 amino acids. CDR3 loop: CASSQGPYGRLNEKLFF. The CDR3 region has the DNA TGTGCCAGCAGCCAAGGCCCCTACGGAAGGCTTAATGAAAAACTGTTTTTT.

This clonotype was recorded at least ten times. The gene calls are TRBV28 and TRBJ2-7, with TRBD1 matching over 12 bases. V lost 1 base and J lost 2; bases outside the gene matches: 3. Germline V lookup: CDR1 MDHEN, CDR2 SYDVKM. CDR3 length equals 16 residues. CDR3 bases: TGTGCCAGCAGTTTATACGGGACAGGGGGCCCCTACGAGCAGTACTTC. This gives the protein CASSLYGTGGPYEQYF. Variable domain in full (rest from reference TRBV28 and TRBJ2-7): DVKVTQSSRYLVKRTGEKVFLECVQDMDHENMFWYRQDPGLGLRLIYFSYDVKMKEKGDIPEGYSVSREKKERFSLILESASTNQTSMYLCASSLYGTGGPYEQYFGPGTRLTVT.

The V and J genes are TRBV10-3 and TRBJ1-1; TRBD1 agrees at 7 bases. The germline gives CDR1 ENHRY, CDR2 SYGVKD. V trimming: 8 bases; J trimming: 2 bases; junction bases outside the gene matches: 5. This CDR3 comprises 13 residues. CDR3 DNA: TGTGCCATCGGGACAGTGGCTAACACTGAAGCTTTCTTT. Its protein is CAIGTVANTEAFF.

The rearrangement uses TRBV29-1 and TRBJ1-1, with 8 bases matching TRBD1. The CDR3 spans 18 residues. Germline V CDR1 and CDR2: SQVTM, ANQGSEA. V lost 5 bases and J lost 1; bases outside the gene matches: 18. The CDR3 region has the DNA TGCAGCGTTACCAAAACGACAGGGGCATTTGTAGGGAACACTGAAGCTTTCTTT. It specifies CSVTKTTGAFVGNTEAFF.

This clonotype has only a few counts. This rearrangement joins TRBV11-2 to TRBJ2-1; D might be TRBD1 (6 bases). Trimming removed 2 bases from V and 3 bases from J, with 11 bases in between. This CDR3 contains 15 residues. Germline CDR1 is SGHAT and CDR2 is FQNNGV. The CDR3: CASSLLGANYNEQFF. CDR3 sequence (DNA): TGTGCCAGCAGCTTACTGGGGGCTAACTACAATGAGCAGTTCTTC. The entire variable domain, with the rest obtained from reference TRBV11-2 and TRBJ2-1, is as follows: EAGVAQSPRYKIIEKRQSVAFWCNPISGHATLYWYQQILGQGPKLLIQFQNNGVVDDSQLPKDRFSAERLKGVDSTLKIQPAKLEDSAVYLCASSLLGANYNEQFFGPGTRLTVL.

The gene calls are TRBV20-1 and TRBJ2-1; the D is unclear. Per the germline V gene, CDR1 is DFQATT and CDR2 is SNEGSKA (reference sequence). The CDR3 extends over 17 amino acids. V lost 2 bases to trimming and J lost 3 bases, with 20 bases between them. The CDR3 protein is CSARISASAPNYNEQFF. CDR3 in DNA: TGCAGTGCTAGAATCTCGGCTAGTGCACCCAACTACAATGAGCAGTTCTTC.

The rearrangement joins TRBV5-1 to TRBJ1-2; D perhaps matches TRBD1 (6 bases). V was cut by 0 bases and J by 7 bases, with 19 bases left in between. This CDR3 region has 16 residues. Germline V gives CDR1 SGHRS, CDR2 YFSETQ. The CDR3, as DNA: TGCGCCAGCAGCTTGGAACCGGGACATCTAGGCGGTGGCTACACCTTC. Protein product: CASSLEPGHLGGGYTF.

The table lists this clonotype with a few counts. The J gene is TRBJ2-3, the V gene TRBV23-1, with D perhaps TRBD1 (7 bases). TRBV23-1 is known as an ORF, though its function is uncertain. V lost 4 bases and J lost 4, with 18 bases in between. The CDR3 length is 16 residues. CDR3 DNA sequence: TGCGCCAGCAGTCGAGCGACAGGGAGGTTGGCAGATACGCAGTATTTT. Residues: CASSRATGRLADTQYF.

This clonotype was recorded a few times. The chain couples TRBV7-2 to TRBJ2-1; D is perhaps TRBD1 or TRBD2 (7 bases each). Trimming cost V 5 bases and J 7 bases, with 24 bases left between them. The CDR3 is 17 residues long. Germline CDR1 SGHTA, CDR2 FQGNSA. The CDR3 spells CASSHPRGGGAGNEQFF. The CDR3 DNA reads as TGTGCCAGCAGCCACCCGCGGGGAGGGGGCGCTGGAAATGAGCAGTTCTTC.

The rearrangement uses TRBV7-2 and TRBJ2-6; D is perhaps TRBD1 or TRBD2 (6 bases each). The V end lost 5 bases, the J end lost 2 bases, and 10 bases lay between the germline ends. CDR3 length equals 15 residues. The germline V gene encodes CDR1 SGHTA and CDR2 FQGNSA. The CDR3 region is CASSARGAGANVLTF. DNA of the CDR3: TGTGCCAGCAGCGCGAGGGGGGCTGGGGCCAACGTCCTGACTTTC.

This clonotype was recorded at least ten times. V gene TRBV20-1 combines with J gene TRBJ1-6; D gene unclear. The CDR3 is 15 residues long. Germline lookup yields CDR1 DFQATT and CDR2 SNEGSKA (reference sequence). Trimming took 3 bases from V and 4 from J, leaving 13 bases between them. The CDR3 sequence is CSASWQSSYNSPLHF. The CDR3 bases are TGCAGTGCTAGTTGGCAGTCTTCATATAATTCACCCCTCCACTTT.

This clonotype was seen a handful of times. This chain joins TRBV5-4 and TRBJ2-3, with a possible D match to TRBD2 (6 bases). This CDR3 contains 16 residues. Trimming shortened V by 2 bases and J by 4 bases, and 17 bases separated the two germline ends. CDR1 SGHNT and CDR2 YYREEE come from the germline V gene (reference sequence). The chain's CDR3 is CASSFKAFGSADTQYF. DNA for the CDR3: TGTGCCAGCAGCTTTAAAGCGTTCGGGAGCGCAGATACGCAGTATTTT.

This clonotype has only a few counts. The CDR3 loop is CASSLGNDGGKLFF. In DNA, the CDR3 is TGTGCCAGCAGCTTAGGCAATGATGGTGGAAAACTGTTTTTT. The gene calls are TRBV7-2 and TRBJ1-4; no definite D call. CDR1 is SGHTA and CDR2 is FQGNSA in the germline V gene. V was pared by 1 base and J by 10 bases, with 13 bases between. The length of the CDR3 is 14 residues.